This T cell receptor beta chain was captured by sequencing in a study of blood T cell repertoires in COVID-19. Study-level background: Researchers got acute and convalescent COVID-19 samples from the United States, Italy and Spain. Sources were T cells, B-cell-depleted T cells, or PBMCs; the material itself was cDNA or gDNA.

In the original processing: Amplification from reference gene primers served as the basis for estimated nucleated cell counts. Profiling relied on immunoSEQ multiplex PCR, and the TCRdb table lists in-frame clones only, not all of them. Clonal size and the V and J genes are those of that table, whereas D and trimming came from the DNA. The sample lists about 160,000 clones; about 83% were seen once. Trimming took 4 bases from V and 11 from J, leaving 11 bases between them. Per the germline V gene, CDR1 is SEHNR and CDR2 is FQNEAQ (reference sequence). This CDR3 is 11 amino acids long. The source of this sequence is a man in his 60s with acute or convalescent COVID-19. Sequencing input: peripheral blood. V is TRBV7-9 and J is TRBJ1-1, with D possibly TRBD1 on 6 matching bases. The CDR3 loop is CASSSGVDAFF. The CDR3 DNA sequence: TGTGCCAGCAGCTCAGGGGTCGATGCTTTCTTT.